One sample yielded the 20 T cell receptor beta chains listed below, sequenced in a study of T-cell memory formation after mild COVID-19. One entry per CDR3 protein, called by TCRdb with MiXCR from the 5' RACE reads. The repertoire holds 100,000 to 150,000 distinct CDR3 sequences, with over 15% as singletons. Specimen: PBMCs or a T cell subset sorted from them (not recorded which). These receptors all come from a young man who had mild COVID-19 (a few samples of this study predate the infection). Cell type and time point are not known.

The chain uses TRBV7-2 and TRBJ1-1, with D unresolved. In germline, CDR1 is SGHTA, CDR2 FQGNSA. The length of the CDR3 is 13 residues. The ends were cut back, 1 base at V and 3 bases at J, with 6 bases in the middle. The CDR3 is CASSLVLDTEAFF. For the CDR3, the DNA is TGTGCCAGCAGCTTAGTTTTGGACACTGAAGCTTTCTTT. The full variable domain, rest sourced from reference TRBV7-2 and TRBJ1-1, is GAGVSQSPSNKVTEKGKDVELRCDPISGHTALYWYRQSLGQGLEFLIYFQGNSAPDKSGLPSDRFSAERTGGSVSTLTIQRTQQEDSAVYLCASSLVLDTEAFFGQGTRLTVV.

The CDR3 is CSAAEPYEQYF. CDR3 sequence (DNA): TGCAGTGCAGCAGAACCCTACGAGCAGTACTTC. The chain couples TRBV20-1 to TRBJ2-7; no firm D call. The germline V and J ends were trimmed by 6 bases and 2 bases, with 8 bases remaining between them. CDR1 and CDR2 (germline): DFQATT, SNEGSKA (reference sequence). The CDR3 extends over 11 amino acids.

A few counts support this clonotype. The rearrangement links TRBV7-2 to TRBJ1-5; perhaps TRBD1 as D (6 bases). Germline V gene data show CDR1 as SGHTA and CDR2 as FQGNSA. This CDR3 is 14 amino acids long. The V and J ends lost 1 base and 5 bases respectively, with 9 bases between them. The CDR3 nucleotides are TGTGCCAGCAGCTTAGACAGGGCGCATCAGCCCCAGCATTTT. It encodes CASSLDRAHQPQHF.

The chain uses TRBV14 and TRBJ2-5; the D gene could be TRBD1 or TRBD2 (5 bases each). The CDR3 consists of 12 residues. The germline CDR1 and CDR2 sequences are SGHDN and FVKESK. Trimming left V 3 bases short and J 6 bases short, with 8 bases between. The CDR3 here is CASSQGRKTQYF. DNA for the CDR3: TGTGCCAGCAGCCAGGGACGAAAGACCCAGTACTTC.

V is TRBV7-2 and J is TRBJ2-1; 8 bases are a match to TRBD1. CDR1 SGHTA and CDR2 FQGNSA come from the germline V gene. This CDR3 has 13 amino acids. Trimming removed 7 bases from V and 4 bases from J; junction bases left unmatched: 3. CDR3 DNA: TGTGCCAGCACGCGACAGGGGTACAATGAGCAGTTCTTC. This codes for CASTRQGYNEQFF.

The chain combines TRBV24-1 with TRBJ2-5, with 9 bases that match TRBD1. V gave up 3 bases and J gave up 3 bases; unmatched junction bases: 7. This CDR3 spans 16 amino acids. Germline assignment: CDR1 KGHDR and CDR2 SFDVKD. This chain's CDR3 is CATSDAGQGLEETQYF. The CDR3 DNA sequence: TGTGCCACCAGTGATGCGGGACAGGGTTTAGAAGAGACCCAGTACTTC.

This clonotype showed up just a few times. The rearrangement uses TRBV28 and TRBJ2-1; 7 positions match TRBD2. Germline CDR1 is MDHEN and CDR2 is SYDVKM. This CDR3 is built from 15 residues. V lost 5 bases, J lost 3 bases, and 7 bases stayed unmatched. The CDR3 loop is CASSPAGGGYNEQFF. The CDR3 DNA reads TGTGCCAGCAGTCCCGCTGGGGGGGGCTACAATGAGCAGTTCTTC.

The gene calls are TRBV27 and TRBJ2-7, with D perhaps TRBD1 (5 bases). Trimming stripped 5 bases from V and 6 bases from J, with 17 bases between. This CDR3 is 14 amino acids long. The germline V gene has CDR1 MNHEY and CDR2 SMNVEV (reference sequence). CDR3 amino acids: CASSPLQQAAEQYF. CDR3 DNA sequence: TGTGCCAGCAGTCCCCTGCAACAGGCGGCCGAGCAGTACTTC.

This clonotype was seen more than once but under ten times. The chain is built from TRBV6-6 and TRBJ2-1; the D is unclear. Per the germline V gene, CDR1 is MNHNY and CDR2 is SVGAGI (reference sequence). The CDR3 sequence is 13 residues long. The V and J ends lost 0 bases and 6 bases respectively, with 6 bases between them. In DNA form, the CDR3 reads TGTGCCAGCAGTTACTCTTTGCTCAATGAGCAGTTCTTC. Its translation: CASSYSLLNEQFF.

This clonotype was detected a few times. This sequence joins TRBV20-1 and TRBJ2-5; possible D gene TRBD2, 5 bases. In germline, CDR1 is DFQATT, CDR2 SNEGSKA (reference sequence). Trimming removed 5 bases at V and 2 bases at J, with 21 bases between. The CDR3 is 16 residues long. The CDR3 region has the DNA TGCAGTGCTCCCCGAGAGAGGTATCGCGGGCAAGAGACCCAGTACTTC. Amino acids: CSAPRERYRGQETQYF.

This clonotype was recorded a few times. V gene TRBV6-6 combines with J gene TRBJ2-3; the D call may be TRBD1 or TRBD2 (5 bases each). The CDR3 sequence is 16 residues long. CDR1 is MNHNY, CDR2 SVGAGI, per germline (reference sequence). Trimming took off 6 bases at V and 4 bases at J, with 20 bases between the two ends. CDR3 coding DNA: TGTGCCAGCAGCCAGGCCCCGGGACGCTCCGCAGATACGCAGTATTTT. As protein: CASSQAPGRSADTQYF.

The table lists this clonotype with a few counts. The chain combines TRBV5-5 with TRBJ2-3, with TRBD2 matching over 10 bases. Germline trimming cut 4 bases from V and 3 bases from J; bases unmatched to any gene: 8. The CDR3 spans 16 residues. Germline V gives CDR1 SGHKS, CDR2 YYEKEE (reference sequence). The CDR3 loop is CASSPELAGMTDTQYF. The CDR3 DNA reads as TGTGCCAGCAGCCCTGAACTAGCGGGGATGACAGATACGCAGTATTTT.

This clonotype was detected a few times. The chain couples TRBV18 to TRBJ2-3, with D perhaps being TRBD1 or TRBD2 (6 bases each). V shed 2 bases and J shed 6 bases, with 18 bases lying between them. The CDR3 consists of 16 residues. Germline V gene lookup returns CDR1 KGHSH and CDR2 LQKENI. This CDR3 is CASSPRSPGASDTQYF. Here the CDR3 DNA reads TGTGCCAGCTCACCAAGGTCACCGGGGGCGTCGGATACGCAGTATTTT.

This clonotype was picked up many times. The chain couples TRBV7-2 to TRBJ2-2; tentatively, D is TRBD2 (6 bases). The V gene's germline CDR1 is SGHTA and CDR2 FQGNSA. The V and J ends lost 5 bases and 3 bases respectively, with 10 bases between them. The CDR3 is made up of 14 amino acids. CDR3 coding DNA: TGTGCCAGCAGCAATCGGAGGGACACCGGGGAGCTGTTTTTT. Amino acids: CASSNRRDTGELFF.

The chain joins TRBV4-1 to TRBJ1-4, with TRBD1 as a possible D gene (5 bases). The V end was cut by 0 bases, the J end by 14 bases, with 10 bases between. This CDR3 is built from 12 residues. Germline values: CDR1 MGHRA, CDR2 YSYEKL. CDR3 amino acids: CASSQDPQGLFF. The CDR3 DNA reads as TGCGCCAGCAGCCAAGATCCCCAGGGCCTGTTTTTT.

This clonotype has more than one count but fewer than ten. This chain connects TRBV10-3 to TRBJ2-7; 9 bases map to TRBD2. Trimming cost V 2 bases and J 5 bases; bases outside gene matches: 10. Looked up from germline, CDR1 is ENHRY and CDR2 is SYGVKD. The CDR3 consists of 16 residues. The CDR3 protein is CAISEPPGGGVNEQYV. The DNA for the CDR3 is TGTGCCATCAGTGAGCCCCCCGGCGGGGGGGTAAACGAGCAGTACGTC.

The chain joins TRBV7-2 to TRBJ2-5; maybe TRBD2 (6 bases). Germline assignment: CDR1 SGHTA and CDR2 FQGNSA. V dropped 5 bases and J dropped 4 bases, with 17 bases sitting between them. CDR3 length: 15 amino acids. CDR3 coding DNA: TGTGCCAGCAGCCCCTGGACTGCGGGGCTAGAGACCCAGTACTTC. As protein: CASSPWTAGLETQYF.

This clonotype was observed at least ten times. The V gene is TRBV12-3 or TRBV12-4, the J gene TRBJ2-5; 7 nucleotides line up with TRBD2. The J segment lost 3 bases and the V segment lost 7 bases, leaving 11 bases of the junction unmatched. This CDR3 has 15 residues. The CDR3 region has the DNA TGTGCCAGCACCCCTAGGGGAGGGTACGAAGAGACCCAGTACTTC. It codes for CASTPRGGYEETQYF.

The table lists this clonotype with many counts. A junction end diverges from the germline sequence, so it may reflect a read error. The V and J genes are TRBV5-1 and TRBJ2-1; tentatively, D is TRBD2 (6 bases). The CDR3 is made up of 15 amino acids. The V gene's germline CDR1 is SGHRS and CDR2 YFSETQ. CDR3 loop: CASSLGAGKSPALSF. CDR3 coding DNA: TGCGCCAGCAGCTTGGGCGCGGGAAAATCCCCAGCCCTAAGCTTC. The full variable domain, completed using reference TRBV5-1 and TRBJ2-1, is KAGVTQTPRYLIKTRGQQVTLSCSPISGHRSVSWYQQTPGQGLQFLFEYFSETQRNKGNFPGRFSGRQFSNSRSEMNVSTLELGDSALYLCASSLGAGKSPALSFGPGTRLTVL.

The V gene is TRBV2, the J gene TRBJ2-7; no definite D call. The CDR3 runs 19 residues. The germline CDR1 and CDR2 sequences are SNHLY and FYNNEI. V was pared by 1 base and J by 0 bases, with 22 bases between. The CDR3 protein is CASSEGARLGLRSSYEQYF. The CDR3 region has the DNA TGTGCCAGCAGTGAAGGCGCGCGGTTGGGCCTAAGGAGCTCCTACGAGCAGTACTTC.